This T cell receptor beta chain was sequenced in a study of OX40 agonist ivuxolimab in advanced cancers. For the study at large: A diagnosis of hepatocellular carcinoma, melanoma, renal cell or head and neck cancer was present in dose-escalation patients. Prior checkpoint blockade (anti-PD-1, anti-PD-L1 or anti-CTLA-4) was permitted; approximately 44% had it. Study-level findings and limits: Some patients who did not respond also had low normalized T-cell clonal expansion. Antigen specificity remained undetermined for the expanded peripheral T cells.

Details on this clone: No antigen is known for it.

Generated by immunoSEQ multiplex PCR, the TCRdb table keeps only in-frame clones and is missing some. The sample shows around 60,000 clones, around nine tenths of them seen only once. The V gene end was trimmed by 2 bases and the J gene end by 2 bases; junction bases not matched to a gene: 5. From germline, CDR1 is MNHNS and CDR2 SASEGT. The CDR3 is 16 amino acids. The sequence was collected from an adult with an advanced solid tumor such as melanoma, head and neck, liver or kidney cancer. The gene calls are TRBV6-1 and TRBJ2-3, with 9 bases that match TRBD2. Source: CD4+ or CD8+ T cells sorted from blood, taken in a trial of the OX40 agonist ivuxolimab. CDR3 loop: CASSESVAGDTDTQYF. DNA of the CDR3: TGTGCCAGCAGTGAATCTGTAGCGGGGGACACAGATACGCAGTATTTT.